What follows are 16 T cell receptor beta chains derived from one specimen sequenced in a study of shared clonotypes between healthy human individuals. The method was immunoSEQ multiplex PCR; TCRdb's version includes in-frame clones alone and lacks a portion of them. This sample has around 2.5 million clones, with more than 85% found just once. The sample comprised naive CD4+ T cells from PBMCs. Regarding subset: CD45RA+ positively selected. The receptor source for this set is a man aged 18 to 30 in good health. Some clones in this sample may be carry-over from other donors' samples.

The CDR3 loop is CASSFESTDTQYF. CDR3 DNA sequence: TGTGCCAGCAGCTTTGAGAGCACAGATACGCAGTATTTT. The V call is TRBV2, the J call TRBJ2-3, with no clear D. V was cut by 6 bases and J by 0 bases, with 7 bases left in between. The CDR3 consists of 13 residues. CDR1 and CDR2 from the germline V gene are SNHLY and FYNNEI. Full variable domain (missing parts from reference TRBV2 and TRBJ2-3): EPEVTQTPSHQVTQMGQEVILRCVPISNHLYFYWYRQILGQKVEFLVSFYNNEISEKSEIFDDQFSVERPDGSNFTLKIRSTKLEDSAMYFCASSFESTDTQYFGPGTRLTVL.

This clone appeared once. The V gene is TRBV27, the J gene TRBJ2-2, with D perhaps TRBD2 (6 bases). V lost 2 bases, J lost 4 bases, and 11 bases lay in between. Germline lookup yields CDR1 MNHEY and CDR2 SMNVEV (reference sequence). The CDR3 length is 15 residues. CDR3 amino acids: CASSLRGLFTGELFF. CDR3 coding DNA: TGTGCCAGCAGTTTACGAGGACTATTCACCGGGGAGCTGTTTTTT.

A note on this clone: This sample also contains other DNA sequences that code for the same CDR3. The rearrangement joins TRBV7-3 to TRBJ2-7; D possibly uses TRBD1 or TRBD2 (6 bases each). CDR1 is SGHTA, CDR2 FQGTGA, per germline. V was pared by 5 bases and J by 4 bases, with 12 bases between. The CDR3 consists of 13 residues. The CDR3 DNA reads TGTGCCAGCAGCCTAAAGGGGGGTTACGAGCAGTACTTC. Translating it yields CASSLKGGYEQYF.

The V gene is TRBV6-4, the J gene TRBJ2-1, with TRBD1 matching 9 bases. Germline CDR1 MRHNA, CDR2 SNTAGT. This CDR3 comprises 15 residues. Trimming removed 3 bases from V and 0 bases from J; junction bases left unmatched: 0. CDR3 residues: CASSETGGSYNEQFF. DNA of the CDR3: TGTGCCAGCAGTGAGACAGGGGGCTCCTACAATGAGCAGTTCTTC.

The chain links TRBV28 to TRBJ1-5; the D gene is possibly TRBD1 (5 bases). Trimming removed 5 bases from V and 3 bases from J, with 14 bases in between. Germline V CDR1 and CDR2: MDHEN, SYDVKM. The CDR3 length is 15 residues. This chain's CDR3 is CASSPSRGYNQPQHF. Written as DNA, the CDR3 is TGTGCCAGCAGTCCATCTAGGGGATACAATCAGCCCCAGCATTTT.

The chain employs TRBV2 and TRBJ1-2, with TRBD1 matching over 9 bases. Germline V CDR1 and CDR2: SNHLY, FYNNEI. CDR3 length equals 15 residues. V was clipped by 3 bases and J by 7 bases; unmatched bases: 9. As DNA, the CDR3 is TGTGCCAGCAGTGATTCCCAAACAGGGGGCAGTGGCTACACCTTC. Translation: CASSDSQTGGSGYTF.

This sequence joins TRBV2 and TRBJ2-3; 9 bases match TRBD1. The V and J ends lost 6 bases and 3 bases, in that order; junction bases with no gene match: 4. CDR1 SNHLY and CDR2 FYNNEI come from the germline V gene. This CDR3 comprises 14 residues. CDR3 region: CASSRQGGTDTQYF. For the CDR3, the DNA is TGTGCCAGCAGCAGACAGGGGGGTACAGATACGCAGTATTTT.

The rearrangement links TRBV6-1 to TRBJ2-3; 8 bases line up with TRBD1. Germline-derived CDR1 and CDR2 are MNHNS and SASEGT. The CDR3 contains 14 residues. After removal of 6 bases from V and 2 bases from J, the junction contained 4 bases not matched to a gene. The CDR3 here is CASRRQGITDTQYF. CDR3 in DNA: TGTGCCAGCAGACGACAGGGGATCACAGATACGCAGTATTTT.

The CDR3 nucleotides read TGTGCCTGGGAAATTCAATGGACCGTCAACACCTTC. Translating gives CAWEIQWTVNTF. This rearrangement joins TRBV30 to TRBJ1-2, with no clear D. This CDR3 is 12 amino acids long. The V and J ends lost 5 bases and 12 bases respectively, with 19 bases between them. In germline, CDR1 is GTSNPN, CDR2 SVGIG (reference sequence).

The chain combines TRBV5-1 with TRBJ1-2, with 9 bases lining up with TRBD1. Germline trimming cut 4 bases from V and 4 bases from J; bases unmatched to any gene: 8. The CDR3 runs to 15 residues. Germline V gene sequence: CDR1 SGHRS, CDR2 YFSETQ. DNA for the CDR3: TGCGCCAGCAGCGCATTGGGACAGGGCGGCTATGGCTACACCTTC. Encoded protein: CASSALGQGGYGYTF.

This clone was counted a few times. The J gene is TRBJ1-1, the V gene TRBV4-1; tentative D call: TRBD1 (5 bases). Germline V gene data show CDR1 as MGHRA and CDR2 as YSYEKL. Trimming took 4 bases from V and 1 from J, leaving 19 bases between them. The CDR3 loop spans 17 amino acids. The CDR3 region has the DNA TGCGCCAGCAGCCCCCTAGGAAGGGGACGGAGGAACACTGAAGCTTTCTTT. Translated: CASSPLGRGRRNTEAFF.

The V and J genes are TRBV11-2 and TRBJ1-1; D not resolved. The CDR3 is made up of 17 amino acids. From germline, CDR1 is SGHAT and CDR2 FQNNGV. V gave up 3 bases and J gave up 0 bases, with 17 bases separating them. The CDR3 DNA is TGTGCCAGCAGCTTCCTGTCTGTCCAGAGACTGAACACTGAAGCTTTCTTT. Encoded protein: CASSFLSVQRLNTEAFF.

Of note for this clone: Other nucleotide sequences in the sample specify the same CDR3. The gene calls are TRBV7-9 and TRBJ2-1, with D uncertain. This CDR3 region has 12 residues. V lost 3 bases to trimming and J lost 4 bases, with 4 bases between them. The germline V gene encodes CDR1 SEHNR and CDR2 FQNEAQ (reference sequence). CDR3 sequence: CASSLRYNEQFF. The CDR3 bases are TGTGCCAGCAGCTTGAGGTACAATGAGCAGTTCTTC.

The chain has TRBV5-1 and TRBJ2-7, with D uncertain. Between the trimmed V and J ends, which lost 2 bases and 3 bases, there was a span of 9 bases. Germline CDR1 is SGHRS and CDR2 is YFSETQ. This CDR3 is 13 amino acids long. The CDR3 bases are TGCGCCAGCAGCTTAGGTGACTTCTACGAGCAGTACTTC. Its translation is CASSLGDFYEQYF.

This clone was counted once. The chain links TRBV6-1 to TRBJ1-4; tentative D call: TRBD1 (5 bases). Germline CDR1 MNHNS, CDR2 SASEGT. V lost 5 bases to trimming and J lost 4 bases, with 14 bases between them. The CDR3 has 15 residues. The CDR3 DNA reads as TGTGCCAGCAGTACCCAGGGAGGAAGTAATGAAAAACTGTTTTTT. As protein: CASSTQGGSNEKLFF.

The J gene is TRBJ2-3, the V gene TRBV5-8; D is unclear. Germline lookup yields CDR1 SGHTS and CDR2 YDEGEE. The V end lost 1 base, the J end lost 4 bases, and 4 bases lay between the germline ends. This CDR3 comprises 12 residues. In nucleotides, the CDR3 is TGTGCCAGCAGCTTGATCGCAGATACGCAGTATTTT. It is translated as CASSLIADTQYF.